One and the same sample provided the 27 T cell receptor beta chains below, sequenced in a study of T cell changes during pregnancy in multiple sclerosis. The assay was immunoSEQ multiplex PCR, and TCRdb's table has in-frame clones only and misses some. Of 55,000 to 80,000 clones listed, approximately 93% are singletons. Specimen: CD8+ T cells from peripheral blood mononuclear cells, collected in the second trimester of pregnancy. These receptors were taken from a female donor with multiple sclerosis, enrolled in a pregnancy study.

The rearrangement links TRBV19 to TRBJ1-5; possible D gene TRBD1, 5 bases. The CDR3 extends over 15 amino acids. The V end was cut by 3 bases, the J end by 5 bases, with 14 bases between. Germline V CDR1 and CDR2: LNHDA, SQIVND (reference sequence). CDR3 in DNA: TGTGCCAGTAGTATTTTTTCCGGGGGATATCAGCCCCAGCATTTT. This codes for CASSIFSGGYQPQHF.

This clone was found a few times. The chain recombines TRBV28 with TRBJ1-1; 7 bases agree with TRBD1. This CDR3 comprises 15 residues. From germline, CDR1 is MDHEN and CDR2 SYDVKM. V was clipped by 5 bases and J by 5 bases; unmatched bases: 11. CDR3 sequence (DNA): TGTGCCAGCAGTCCCCTGGAGGGGGCGCGAACTGAAGCTTTCTTT. Its translation: CASSPLEGARTEAFF.

The chain has TRBV5-8 and TRBJ2-3; D is ambiguous. Per germline, CDR1 SGHTS and CDR2 YDEGEE. Trimming cost V 6 bases and J 0 bases, with 14 bases left between them. The CDR3 runs 15 residues. For the CDR3, the DNA is TGTGCCAGCACCATGCCCGACACTAGCACAGATACGCAGTATTTT. It yields the protein CASTMPDTSTDTQYF.

The chain couples TRBV7-9 to TRBJ1-3; no clear D. The CDR3 is made up of 15 amino acids. Germline CDR1 and CDR2: SEHNR and FQNEAQ (reference sequence). Trimming took 0 bases from V and 0 from J, leaving 6 bases between them. Here the CDR3 DNA reads TGTGCCAGCAGCTTAGCGACAAGCTCTGGAAACACCATATATTTT. This sequence encodes CASSLATSSGNTIYF.

A single count supports this clone. CDR3 amino acids: CASSEALRLSSYEQYF. In nucleotides, the CDR3 is TGTGCCAGCAGTGAAGCGCTTCGGTTAAGCTCCTACGAGCAGTACTTC. J is TRBJ2-7 and V is TRBV6-1; D is uncertain. Germline V gives CDR1 MNHNS, CDR2 SASEGT. The CDR3 has 16 amino acids. The germline V and J ends were trimmed by 0 bases and 0 bases, with 12 bases remaining between them.

This chain uses TRBV6-6 with TRBJ1-4; no reliable D call. With 5 bases removed from V and 7 bases from J, the gap between germline ends came to 5 bases. Per the germline V gene, CDR1 is MNHNY and CDR2 is SVGAGI (reference sequence). CDR3 length: 11 residues. The CDR3 sequence is CASSLGEKLFF. The CDR3 bases are TGTGCCAGCAGTCTAGGTGAAAAACTGTTTTTT.

Here the CDR3 reads CASSLWREGRYNEQFF. The CDR3 DNA sequence: TGTGCCAGCAGCTTATGGCGGGAGGGCCGTTACAATGAGCAGTTCTTC. The gene calls are TRBV11-2 and TRBJ2-1; TRBD2 matches at 9 bases. V trimming: 2 bases; J trimming: 4 bases; junction bases outside the gene matches: 6. Germline V gives CDR1 SGHAT, CDR2 FQNNGV. This CDR3 contains 16 residues.

The V and J genes are TRBV29-1 and TRBJ2-1, with TRBD2 matching over 11 bases. With V trimmed by 6 bases and J by 2 bases, 3 bases remained unmatched. This CDR3 is built from 14 residues. The germline V gene encodes CDR1 SQVTM and CDR2 ANQGSEA. CDR3: CSVLGLAAYNEQFF. CDR3 coding DNA: TGCAGCGTCCTGGGACTAGCGGCCTACAATGAGCAGTTCTTC.

This chain joins TRBV2 and TRBJ2-1; TRBD1 agrees at 10 bases. The CDR3 has 14 amino acids. V shed 8 bases, J shed 9 bases, and the junction held 10 bases outside the gene matches. Germline assignment: CDR1 SNHLY and CDR2 FYNNEI. The CDR3 here is CASFEGQGTVEQFF. The CDR3 nucleotides read TGTGCCAGCTTTGAGGGACAGGGGACTGTTGAGCAGTTCTTC.

V usage is TRBV27 and J usage is TRBJ2-7; D not resolved. The CDR3 covers 13 residues. CDR1 and CDR2 (germline): MNHEY, SMNVEV (reference sequence). The V and J ends lost 4 bases and 3 bases respectively, with 10 bases between them. The CDR3 reads CASSSGANYEQYF. CDR3 nucleotides: TGTGCCAGCAGTTCCGGAGCTAACTACGAGCAGTACTTC.

Comment on this clone: This likely came from a read error, as a far larger clone is one base away. Different DNA sequences within this sample yield the same CDR3. The rearrangement links TRBV6-4 to TRBJ2-1; TRBD2 agrees at 12 bases. The CDR3 contains 14 residues. Germline V gene data show CDR1 as MRHNA and CDR2 as SNTAGT. V was pared by 2 bases and J by 7 bases, with 0 bases of the junction left unmatched. CDR3 in amino acids: CASSDGTSGNEQFF. CDR3 nucleotides: TGTGCCAGCAGTGACGGGACTAGCGGGAATGAGCAGTTCTTC.

CDR3 sequence: CASRRDRADFVSTDTQYF. The DNA of the CDR3 is TGTGCCAGCAGGAGGGACAGAGCAGACTTCGTTAGCACAGATACGCAGTATTTT. The chain carries TRBV2 and TRBJ2-3, with 7 positions matching TRBD1. The CDR3 contains 18 residues. CDR1 and CDR2 (germline): SNHLY, FYNNEI. The V and J ends lost 6 bases and 0 bases, in that order; junction bases with no gene match: 15.

The chain couples TRBV9 to TRBJ2-7; a weak D match, TRBD1 (6 bases). Trimming removed 0 bases at V and 2 bases at J, with 12 bases between. From germline, CDR1 is SGDLS and CDR2 YYNGEE. The CDR3 spans 15 residues. CDR3 protein: CASSVEGEVAYEQYF. In DNA form, the CDR3 reads TGTGCCAGCAGCGTAGAGGGGGAAGTCGCCTACGAGCAGTACTTC.

The rearrangement uses TRBV27 and TRBJ2-7; the match to TRBD1 covers 10 bases. CDR3 length equals 13 residues. The germline gives CDR1 MNHEY, CDR2 SMNVEV (reference sequence). J gave up 6 bases and V 5 bases, and 4 bases lay outside the gene matches. The CDR3 reads CASSPGQGTEQYF. CDR3 sequence (DNA): TGTGCCAGCAGTCCGGGACAGGGGACCGAGCAGTACTTC.

The genes are TRBV7-8 and TRBJ2-7; D is possibly TRBD2 (5 bases). Trimming left V 0 bases short and J 3 bases short, with 12 bases between. The germline V gene has CDR1 SGHVS and CDR2 FQNEAQ. The length of the CDR3 is 15 residues. CDR3 region: CASSLARSDYYEQYF. In DNA, the CDR3 is TGTGCCAGCAGCTTAGCGCGGTCAGACTACTACGAGCAGTACTTC.

CDR3 nucleotide sequence: TGTGCCAGCAGCACGCACAGGGTGAGTGAGCAGTTCTTC. It translates to CASSTHRVSEQFF. The chain couples TRBV13 to TRBJ2-1, with TRBD1 as a possible D gene (6 bases). Germline V gene lookup returns CDR1 PRHDT and CDR2 FYEKMQ (reference sequence). Trimming cost V 5 bases and J 9 bases, with 14 bases left between them. The CDR3 consists of 13 residues.

The count of this clone is one. V and J are TRBV28 and TRBJ2-3, with D maybe TRBD1 (6 bases). The CDR3 is 19 residues long. Germline V gives CDR1 MDHEN, CDR2 SYDVKM. Trimming pared 2 bases from V and 5 bases from J, leaving 26 bases between. CDR3 in DNA: TGTGCCAGCAGTTTAGTCGAGAACCCGGGACAAAACCACCAAGATACGCAGTATTTT. Translated, it gives CASSLVENPGQNHQDTQYF.

J is TRBJ2-7 and V is TRBV27, with 13 bases matching TRBD2. The CDR3 has 15 amino acids. The junction had 4 bases not matched to a gene; V was cut back by 4 bases and J by 4 bases. CDR1 is MNHEY and CDR2 is SMNVEV in the germline V gene (reference sequence). The CDR3 region has the DNA TGTGCCAGCAGTTCCGGACTAGCGGGAGCTTACGAGCAGTACTTC. Protein: CASSSGLAGAYEQYF.

The V gene is TRBV19, the J gene TRBJ2-3, with a weak D call TRBD2 (6 bases). Germline-derived CDR1 and CDR2 are LNHDA and SQIVND (reference sequence). V lost 2 bases to trimming and J lost 4 bases, with 7 bases between them. The CDR3 is 13 amino acids. DNA of the CDR3: TGTGCCAGTAGTATATCGGGGGCAGATACGCAGTATTTT. Translation: CASSISGADTQYF.

This sequence joins TRBV7-9 and TRBJ2-7; 10 bases agree with TRBD2. The V gene end was trimmed by 5 bases and the J gene end by 3 bases; junction bases not matched to a gene: 4. The CDR3 sequence is 14 residues long. From germline, CDR1 is SEHNR and CDR2 FQNEAQ (reference sequence). CDR3 sequence reads: CASSPSGSLYEQYF. CDR3 nucleotides: TGTGCCAGCAGCCCTAGCGGGAGCCTCTACGAGCAGTACTTC.

The chain recombines TRBV12-5 with TRBJ1-1, with D possibly being TRBD1 (6 bases). CDR1 and CDR2 (germline): LGHNT, FRNRAP. This CDR3 comprises 13 residues. With 6 bases removed from V and 3 bases from J, the gap between germline ends came to 11 bases. CDR3 in amino acids: CASGGNRDTEAFF. The CDR3 coding sequence is TGTGCTAGTGGGGGTAACAGGGACACTGAAGCTTTCTTT. The full variable domain, its missing parts supplied by reference TRBV12-5 and TRBJ1-1, is DARVTQTPRHKVTEMGQEVTMRCQPILGHNTVFWYRQTMMQGLELLAYFRNRAPLDDSGMPKDRFSAEMPDATLATLKIQPSEPRDSAVYFCASGGNRDTEAFFGQGTRLTVV.

The J gene is TRBJ2-7, the V gene TRBV27; TRBD1 agrees at 8 bases. V lost 0 bases to trimming and J lost 3 bases; unmatched junction nucleotides: 7. Germline V CDR1 and CDR2: MNHEY, SMNVEV (reference sequence). The CDR3 covers 16 residues. CDR3 sequence (DNA): TGTGCCAGCAGTTTATCTGTGGGGACAGGACTCTACGAGCAGTACTTC. It specifies CASSLSVGTGLYEQYF.

V usage is TRBV4-1 and J usage is TRBJ2-1, with TRBD1 as a possible D gene (6 bases). CDR3 size: 15 residues. Looked up from germline, CDR1 is MGHRA and CDR2 is YSYEKL. Deletions cut 5 bases from V and 9 bases from J, with 20 bases between. Here the CDR3 DNA reads TGCGCCAGCAGCTCATCATCCCCCCCAGGGGCTGAGCAGTTCTTC. Translating gives CASSSSSPPGAEQFF.

The chain uses TRBV11-2 and TRBJ2-3, with 11 bases that match TRBD2. After removal of 4 bases from V and 1 base from J, the junction contained 4 bases not matched to a gene. Per the germline V gene, CDR1 is SGHAT and CDR2 is FQNNGV. The CDR3 is made up of 16 amino acids. CDR3 sequence: CASSSLLAGGTDTQYF. The CDR3 DNA reads as TGTGCCAGCAGCTCGCTACTAGCGGGGGGCACAGATACGCAGTATTTT.

V usage is TRBV28 and J usage is TRBJ2-1; D remains ambiguous. The CDR3 has 14 residues. The V gene lost 4 bases and the J gene lost 2 bases, with 9 bases spanning the gap. Looked up from germline, CDR1 is MDHEN and CDR2 is SYDVKM. CDR3 nucleotides: TGTGCCAGCAGTTGGCCCGCACCCTACAATGAGCAGTTCTTC. Translation gives CASSWPAPYNEQFF. The entire variable domain, with the rest obtained from reference TRBV28 and TRBJ2-1, is as follows: DVKVTQSSRYLVKRTGEKVFLECVQDMDHENMFWYRQDPGLGLRLIYFSYDVKMKEKGDIPEGYSVSREKKERFSLILESASTNQTSMYLCASSWPAPYNEQFFGPGTRLTVL.

The chain carries TRBV20-1 and TRBJ2-7, with D tentatively TRBD1 (5 bases). CDR1 DFQATT and CDR2 SNEGSKA come from the germline V gene (reference sequence). The CDR3 is 11 residues long. The V end was cut by 1 base, the J end by 4 bases, with 5 bases between. The DNA of the CDR3 is TGCAGTGCTAGAGCAGGGTACGAGCAGTACTTC. As protein: CSARAGYEQYF.

This rearrangement joins TRBV4-2 to TRBJ1-2; perhaps TRBD1 as D (5 bases). V was trimmed by 0 bases and J by 8 bases, leaving 19 bases between them. There are 16 residues in the CDR3. Per germline, CDR1 LGHNA and CDR2 YNFKEQ. The CDR3 sequence: CASSQESRRGLRGYTF. As DNA, the CDR3 is TGTGCCAGCAGCCAAGAAAGCCGAAGGGGCTTGCGCGGCTACACCTTC.